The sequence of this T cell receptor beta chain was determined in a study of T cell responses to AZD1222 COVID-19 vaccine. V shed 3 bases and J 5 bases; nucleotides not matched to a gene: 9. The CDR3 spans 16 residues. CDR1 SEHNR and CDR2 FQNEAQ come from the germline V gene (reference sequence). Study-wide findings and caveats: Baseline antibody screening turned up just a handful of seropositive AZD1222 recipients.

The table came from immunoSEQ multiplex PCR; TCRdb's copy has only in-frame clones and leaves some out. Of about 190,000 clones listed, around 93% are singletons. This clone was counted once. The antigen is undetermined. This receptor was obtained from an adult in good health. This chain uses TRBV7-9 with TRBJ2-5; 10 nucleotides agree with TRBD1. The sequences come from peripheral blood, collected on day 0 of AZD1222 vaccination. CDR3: CASSFAPGTGEETQYF. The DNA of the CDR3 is TGTGCCAGCAGCTTCGCCCCCGGGACAGGGGAGGAGACCCAGTACTTC.